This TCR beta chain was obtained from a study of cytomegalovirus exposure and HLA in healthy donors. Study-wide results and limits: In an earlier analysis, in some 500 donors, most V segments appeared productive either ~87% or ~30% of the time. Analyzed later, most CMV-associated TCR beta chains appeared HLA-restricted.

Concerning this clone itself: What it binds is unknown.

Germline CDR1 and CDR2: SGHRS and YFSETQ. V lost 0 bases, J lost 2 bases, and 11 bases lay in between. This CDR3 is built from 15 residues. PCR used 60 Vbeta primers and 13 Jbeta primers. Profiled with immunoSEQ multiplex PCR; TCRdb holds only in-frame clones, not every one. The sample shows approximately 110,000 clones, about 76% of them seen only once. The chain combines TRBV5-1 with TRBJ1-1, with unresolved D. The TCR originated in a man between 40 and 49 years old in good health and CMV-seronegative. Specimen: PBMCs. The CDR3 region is CASSLGWSDNTEAFF. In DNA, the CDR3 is TGCGCCAGCAGCTTGGGATGGAGCGACAACACTGAAGCTTTCTTT.